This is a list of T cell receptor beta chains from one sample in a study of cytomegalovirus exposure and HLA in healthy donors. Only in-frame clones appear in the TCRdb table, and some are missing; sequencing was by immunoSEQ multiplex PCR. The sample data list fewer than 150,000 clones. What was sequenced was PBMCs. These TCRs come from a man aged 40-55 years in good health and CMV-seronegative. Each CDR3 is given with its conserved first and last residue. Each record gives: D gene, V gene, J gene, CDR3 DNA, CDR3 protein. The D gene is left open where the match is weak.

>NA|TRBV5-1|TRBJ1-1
TGCGCCAGCAGCTCTATCTGGGGGCTCCGAAGTATGAACACTGAAGCTTTCTTT
CASSSIWGLRSMNTEAFF
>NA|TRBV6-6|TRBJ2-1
TGTGCCAGCAAAGGGGGTGCGGGGGCCCCCCCCGAGTTCTTC
CASKGGAGAPPEFF
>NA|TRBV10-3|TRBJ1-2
TGTGCCATCAGTGAGTCATCCCAGGGGCTTGGGTACTATGGCTACACCTTC
CAISESSQGLGYYGYTF
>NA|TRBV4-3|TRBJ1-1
TGCGCCAGCAGCCAATCAAGGGGACACCGGAACACTGAAGCTTTCTTT
CASSQSRGHRNTEAFF
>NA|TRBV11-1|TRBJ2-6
TGTGCCAGCACCCAAGGGGGTGGGGGGGCCAACGTCCTGACTTTC
CASTQGGGGANVLTF
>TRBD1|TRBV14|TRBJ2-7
TGTGCCAGCAGCCTGGACAGGGTTAGGAACTACGAGCAGTACTTC
CASSLDRVRNYEQYF
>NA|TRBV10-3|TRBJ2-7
TGTGCCATCAGTGAGTATGCGGATTCCTACGAGCAGTACTTC
CAISEYADSYEQYF
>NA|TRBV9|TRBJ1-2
TGTGCCAGCAGCGTAGTGGGGCAAGACTATGGCTACACCTTC
CASSVVGQDYGYTF
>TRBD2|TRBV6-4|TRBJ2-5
TGTGCCAGCAGAAAAGCGGGGGGGCCTTTTGTGTTAGGGACCCAGTACTTC
CASRKAGGPFVLGTQYF
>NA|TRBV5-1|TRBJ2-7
TGCGCCAGCAGCTTGAGTGGGACAACTACCTACGAGCAGTACTTC
CASSLSGTTTYEQYF
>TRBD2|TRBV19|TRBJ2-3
TGTGCCAGTAGTATGAATCCAGCGGGGGGCACAGATACGCAGTATTTT
CASSMNPAGGTDTQYF
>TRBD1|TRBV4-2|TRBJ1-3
TGTGCCAGCAGCCAAGTTCAACCAGGGGGCGCATCTGGAAACACCATATATTTT
CASSQVQPGGASGNTIYF
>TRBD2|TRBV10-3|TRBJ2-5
TGTGCCATCAGTGAGGGGACAGCGGGGGGGGAGACCCAGTACTTC
CAISEGTAGGETQYF
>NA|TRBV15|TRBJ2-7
TGTGCCACCAGCAGAGCCAGGACCTACGAGCAGTACTTC
CATSRARTYEQYF
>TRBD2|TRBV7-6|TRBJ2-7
TGTGCCAGCAGCCTCCAGCGGGGGGGCCCGTACGAGCAGTACTTC
CASSLQRGGPYEQYF
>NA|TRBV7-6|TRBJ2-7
TGTGCCAGCAGCTTAGCGTCAGTAGGTAACTACGAGCAGTACTTC
CASSLASVGNYEQYF
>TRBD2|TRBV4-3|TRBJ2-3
TGCGCCAGCAGCCAAGACGGTGGGGGGGAGGCCCAAAATGAGCAGTATTTT
CASSQDGGGEAQNEQYF
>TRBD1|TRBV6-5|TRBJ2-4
TGTGCCAGCAGCCAAACCCGCGCAGGGGGCAACATTCAGTACTTC
CASSQTRAGGNIQYF
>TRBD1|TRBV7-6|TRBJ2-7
TGTGCCAGCAGCTTAGGGGACAGTTCATCCTACGAGCAGTACTTC
CASSLGDSSSYEQYF
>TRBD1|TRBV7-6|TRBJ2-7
TGTGCCAGCAGCCCGGTGATCCCGGGACAGTTCTCCTACGAGCAGTACTTC
CASSPVIPGQFSYEQYF
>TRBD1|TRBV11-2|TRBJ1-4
TGTGCCAGCAGCTTTCATCAGGGGGCCGGGGAAAAACTGTTTTTT
CASSFHQGAGEKLFF
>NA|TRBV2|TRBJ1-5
TGTGCCAGCACCCGTGGACTTAGCAATCAGCCCCAGCATTTT
CASTRGLSNQPQHF
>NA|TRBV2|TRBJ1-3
TGTGCCAGCAGTCGCACGCAGGGCCTAGGAGGAAACACCATATATTTT
CASSRTQGLGGNTIYF
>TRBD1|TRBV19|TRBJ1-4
TGTGCCAGTAGGGCGGGACAGGGCAATGAAAAACTGTTTTTT
CASRAGQGNEKLFF
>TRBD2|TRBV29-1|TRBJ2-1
TGCAGCGTGGGGGCGGGGGGCTCCTACAATGAGCAGTTCTTC
CSVGAGGSYNEQFF
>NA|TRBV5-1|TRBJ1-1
TGCGCCAGCAGCTTGGTTGGGCAGAACACTGAAGCTTTCTTT
CASSLVGQNTEAFF
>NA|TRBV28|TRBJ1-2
TGTGCCAGCAACTCTTTTTATGGCTACACCTTC
CASNSFYGYTF
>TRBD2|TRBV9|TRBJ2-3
TGTGCCAGCAGCGTAGGCCCTAGCGGAAGCACAGATACGCAGTATTTT
CASSVGPSGSTDTQYF
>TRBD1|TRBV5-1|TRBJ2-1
TGCGCCAGCAGCCTGGGACAGGGGTTAGTCAATGAGCAGTTCTTC
CASSLGQGLVNEQFF
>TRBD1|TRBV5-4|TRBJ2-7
TGTGCCAGCAGCTTGGGGGACAGGGTTTTTCACTTC
CASSLGDRVFHF
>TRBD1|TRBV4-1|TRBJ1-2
TGCGCCAGCAGCCGTCCGGGACAGGGGATAGGTAACTATGGCTACACCTTC
CASSRPGQGIGNYGYTF
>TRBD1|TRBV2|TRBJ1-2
TGTGCCAGCACGAATCAGCAGGGGGCCTATGGCTACACCTTC
CASTNQQGAYGYTF
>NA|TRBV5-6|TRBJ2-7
TGTGCCAGCAGCCGGCAGGGTTACGAGCAGTACTTC
CASSRQGYEQYF
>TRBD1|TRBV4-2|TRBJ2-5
TGTGCCAGCAGCCCGGGACAGGGGGCGGAGGAGCAGTACTTC
CASSPGQGAEEQYF
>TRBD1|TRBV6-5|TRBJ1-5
TGTGCCAGCAGTCTAACCGGGACAGGGGATCAGCCCCAGCATTTT
CASSLTGTGDQPQHF
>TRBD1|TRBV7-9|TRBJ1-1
TGTGCCAGCAGCCCCCGGACAGGGGGCCTTATGAACACTGAAGCTTTCTTT
CASSPRTGGLMNTEAFF
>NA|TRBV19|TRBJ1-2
TGTGCCAGTCTAACTTCCCGGGACACCCTTAACTATGGCTACACCTTC
CASLTSRDTLNYGYTF
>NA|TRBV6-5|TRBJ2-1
TGTGCCAGCTCGGACAGCGGTTACAATGAGCAGTTCTTC
CASSDSGYNEQFF
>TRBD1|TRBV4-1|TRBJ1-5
TGCGCCAGCAGCCAAGATCCAGGGGGTAGCAATCAGCCCCAGCATTTT
CASSQDPGGSNQPQHF
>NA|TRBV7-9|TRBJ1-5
TGTGCCAGCAGCCGCCTTACAGGGAGCCAGCCCCAGCATTTT
CASSRLTGSQPQHF